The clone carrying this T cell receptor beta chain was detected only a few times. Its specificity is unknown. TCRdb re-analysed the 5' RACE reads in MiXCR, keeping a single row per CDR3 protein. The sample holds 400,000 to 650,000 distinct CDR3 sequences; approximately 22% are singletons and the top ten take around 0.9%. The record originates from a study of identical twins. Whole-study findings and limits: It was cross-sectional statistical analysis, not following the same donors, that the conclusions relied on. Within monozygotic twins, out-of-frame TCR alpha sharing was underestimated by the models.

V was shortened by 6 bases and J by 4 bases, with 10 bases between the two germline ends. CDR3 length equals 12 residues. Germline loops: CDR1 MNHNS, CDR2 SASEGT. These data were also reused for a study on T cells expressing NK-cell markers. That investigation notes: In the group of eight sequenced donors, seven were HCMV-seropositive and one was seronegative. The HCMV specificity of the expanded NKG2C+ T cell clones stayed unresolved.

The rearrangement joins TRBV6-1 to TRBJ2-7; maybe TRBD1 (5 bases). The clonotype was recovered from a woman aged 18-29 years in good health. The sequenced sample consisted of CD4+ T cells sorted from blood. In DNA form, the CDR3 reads TGTGCCAGCAGGGACACAGTTTACGAGCAGTACTTC. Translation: CASRDTVYEQYF.